Shown below are 12 T cell receptor beta chains from a single sample sequenced in a study of control samples from healthy donors and cancer patients. The data were produced by immunoSEQ multiplex PCR, yet TCRdb's version contains in-frame clones alone and is incomplete. The sample lists about 180,000 clones, 85% to 90% seen once, with around 1.5% in the top ten. The sequencing sample was made of blood. The source of these receptors is a woman aged 45-65 years in good health.

The V gene is TRBV24-1, the J gene TRBJ1-5, with a tentative D call TRBD1 (6 bases). The ends were cut back, 3 bases at V and 5 bases at J, with 10 bases in the middle. Looked up from germline, CDR1 is KGHDR and CDR2 is SFDVKD. The CDR3 covers 14 residues. CDR3 in DNA: TGTGCCACCAGTGATCGGACAGTTCATCAGCCCCAGCATTTT. Translation: CATSDRTVHQPQHF.

This chain uses TRBV7-2 with TRBJ1-3; D not resolved. Germline-derived CDR1 and CDR2 are SGHTA and FQGNSA. CDR3 length equals 15 residues. Trimming cost V 5 bases and J 4 bases, with 15 bases left between them. The DNA for the CDR3 is TGTGCCAGCAGCCTTGGGGTCTCGAAGGGAAACACCATATATTTT. Encoded protein: CASSLGVSKGNTIYF.

This clone was recorded only once. The chain joins TRBV28 to TRBJ1-3; no definite D call. The V end lost 5 bases, the J end lost 4 bases, and 12 bases lay between the germline ends. The CDR3 extends over 14 amino acids. Germline CDR1 MDHEN, CDR2 SYDVKM. The CDR3 region has the DNA TGTGCCAGCAGTCCGGACCTTGGAGGAAACACCATATATTTT. The encoded protein is CASSPDLGGNTIYF.

This clone has just a few counts. The chain couples TRBV19 to TRBJ2-1; 8 positions agree with TRBD2. The CDR3 runs to 19 residues. J was trimmed by 4 bases and V by 2 bases; bases with no gene match: 16. Germline V gene data show CDR1 as LNHDA and CDR2 as SQIVND (reference sequence). CDR3 bases: TGTGCCAGTAGTATACCGGGACTAGGGAACAACGTTAATTACAATGAGCAGTTCTTC. Protein product: CASSIPGLGNNVNYNEQFF.

The gene calls are TRBV6-5 and TRBJ2-7, with 10 bases lining up with TRBD1. The CDR3 covers 13 residues. After removal of 6 bases from V and 6 bases from J, the junction contained 5 bases not matched to a gene. Germline-derived CDR1 and CDR2 are MNHEY and SVGAGI. CDR3 nucleotides: TGTGCCAGCAGCGTGGGGGACAGGGGCGAGCAGTACTTC. Protein product: CASSVGDRGEQYF.

J is TRBJ1-4 and V is TRBV9, with TRBD1 matching 7 bases. CDR1 is SGDLS, CDR2 YYNGEE, per germline. V was clipped by 3 bases and J by 4 bases; unmatched bases: 9. This CDR3 is built from 16 residues. The DNA for the CDR3 is TGTGCCAGCAGCGCACAGGGGAGGCAGGGTAATGAAAAACTGTTTTTT. Amino acid sequence: CASSAQGRQGNEKLFF.

The chain combines TRBV7-9 with TRBJ2-7; 7 nucleotides match TRBD1. J gave up 4 bases and V 1 base, and 7 bases lay outside the gene matches. The CDR3 totals 15 residues. Germline CDR1 reads SEHNR; CDR2 reads FQNEAQ (reference sequence). This CDR3 reads CASSLEWDRDYEQYF. The DNA for the CDR3 is TGTGCCAGCAGCTTAGAGTGGGACAGAGATTACGAGCAGTACTTC.

CDR3 protein: CASSLLVAGYGYTF. The CDR3 DNA is TGTGCCAGCAGCCTTCTCGTGGCCGGCTATGGCTACACCTTC. The rearrangement uses TRBV7-9 and TRBJ1-2; no clear D gene. The V end lost 5 bases, the J end lost 4 bases, and 14 bases lay between the germline ends. Per the germline V gene, CDR1 is SEHNR and CDR2 is FQNEAQ (reference sequence). The length of the CDR3 is 14 residues.

The chain carries TRBV6-5 and TRBJ1-5; no firm D call. The CDR3 loop spans 16 amino acids. Germline-derived CDR1 and CDR2 are MNHEY and SVGAGI. V was cut by 0 bases and J by 7 bases, with 16 bases left in between. CDR3 in amino acids: CASSYSSRNAGQPQHF. The CDR3 DNA reads TGTGCCAGCAGTTACTCGTCCAGGAACGCGGGCCAGCCCCAGCATTTT.

J is TRBJ2-3 and V is TRBV9; D possibly corresponds to TRBD2 (5 bases). The CDR3 is 13 residues long. CDR1 is SGDLS and CDR2 is YYNGEE in the germline V gene. V was trimmed by 2 bases and J by 6 bases, leaving 10 bases between them. Written as DNA, the CDR3 is TGTGCCAGCAGCGTCGGGATCCGGGATACGCAGTATTTT. Protein sequence: CASSVGIRDTQYF. Drawing the rest from reference TRBV9 and TRBJ2-3, the complete variable domain is DSGVTQTPKHLITATGQRVTLRCSPRSGDLSVYWYQQSLDQGLQFLIQYYNGEERAKGNILERFSAQQFPDLHSELNLSSLELGDSALYFCASSVGIRDTQYFGPGTRLTVL.

The chain uses TRBV7-2 and TRBJ2-6; TRBD2 might be the D (6 bases). This CDR3 spans 15 amino acids. The V end was cut by 3 bases, the J end by 6 bases, with 12 bases between. CDR1 and CDR2 (germline): SGHTA, FQGNSA. The CDR3 protein is CASSLTRVKANVLTF. CDR3 nucleotides: TGTGCCAGCAGCTTGACTAGGGTGAAGGCCAACGTCCTGACTTTC. The whole variable domain, filled in from reference TRBV7-2 and TRBJ2-6, reads GAGVSQSPSNKVTEKGKDVELRCDPISGHTALYWYRQSLGQGLEFLIYFQGNSAPDKSGLPSDRFSAERTGGSVSTLTIQRTQQEDSAVYLCASSLTRVKANVLTFGAGSRLTVL.

V usage is TRBV28 and J usage is TRBJ2-6, with D tentatively TRBD1 (5 bases). The CDR3 runs 15 residues. Germline V gives CDR1 MDHEN, CDR2 SYDVKM. Deletions cut 8 bases from V and 0 bases from J, with 11 bases between. This CDR3 reads CASRSDSSGANVLTF. DNA of the CDR3: TGTGCCAGCCGATCCGACAGCTCTGGGGCCAACGTCCTGACTTTC.